This T cell receptor (beta chain) is drawn from a study of response to subunit inactivated influenza vaccine. This clonotype was seen ten or more times. V lost 4 bases and J lost 3, with 9 bases in between. Germline assignment: CDR1 DFQATT and CDR2 SNEGSKA (reference sequence). The CDR3 has 13 residues. In TCRdb, the RT-PCR reads were re-called with MiXCR into one record per CDR3 protein. Found here are a few hundred thousand distinct CDR3 sequences, around 11% of them singletons; the top ten hold 9.5% to 12%. The same sample was also used in a study of T cells expressing NK-cell markers. From that report: What made the TCR beta cDNA was 5'RACE template switching with UMIs. Repertoire data for TCR beta were derived from sorted T cells (CD3+CD56+NKG2C+, CD3+CD56+NKG2C- and CD3+CD56-NKG2C+).

The chain combines TRBV20-1 with TRBJ1-4; D is undetermined. The TCR sequence derives from a man aged 45-65 years who received an inactivated influenza vaccine. Sequencing was performed on PBMCs from blood, taken on the day of vaccination. The CDR3 nucleotides read TGCAGTGCTACTCCGGGCCCTAATGAAAAACTGTTTTTT. Its translation is CSATPGPNEKLFF.